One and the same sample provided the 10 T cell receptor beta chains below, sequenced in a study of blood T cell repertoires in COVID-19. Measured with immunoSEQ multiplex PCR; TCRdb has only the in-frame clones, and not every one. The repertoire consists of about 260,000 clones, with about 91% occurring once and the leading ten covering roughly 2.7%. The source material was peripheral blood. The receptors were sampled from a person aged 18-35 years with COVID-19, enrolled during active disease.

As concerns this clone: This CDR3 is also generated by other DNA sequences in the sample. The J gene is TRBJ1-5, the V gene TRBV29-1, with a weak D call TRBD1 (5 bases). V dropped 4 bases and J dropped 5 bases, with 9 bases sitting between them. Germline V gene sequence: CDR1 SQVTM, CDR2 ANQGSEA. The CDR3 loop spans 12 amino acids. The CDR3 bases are TGCAGCGTTGGGGAAGGGGATCAGCCCCAGCATTTT. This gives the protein CSVGEGDQPQHF.

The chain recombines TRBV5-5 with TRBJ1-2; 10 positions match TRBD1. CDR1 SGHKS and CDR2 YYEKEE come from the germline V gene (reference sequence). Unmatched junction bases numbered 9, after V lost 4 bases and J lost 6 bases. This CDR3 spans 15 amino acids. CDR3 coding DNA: TGTGCCAGCAGCACACGACAGGGGGCAATCGATGGCTACACCTTC. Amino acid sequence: CASSTRQGAIDGYTF.

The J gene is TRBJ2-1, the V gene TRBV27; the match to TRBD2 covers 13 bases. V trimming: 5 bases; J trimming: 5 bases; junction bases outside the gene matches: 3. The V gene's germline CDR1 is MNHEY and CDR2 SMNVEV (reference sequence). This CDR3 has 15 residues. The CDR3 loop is CASSPGLAGNNEQFF. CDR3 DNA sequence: TGTGCCAGCAGTCCGGGACTAGCGGGGAACAATGAGCAGTTCTTC.

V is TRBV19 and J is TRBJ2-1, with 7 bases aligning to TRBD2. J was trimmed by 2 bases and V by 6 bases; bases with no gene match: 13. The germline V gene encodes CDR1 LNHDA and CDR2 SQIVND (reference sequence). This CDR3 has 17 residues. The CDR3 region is CASRSGTGTAPYNEQFF. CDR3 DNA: TGTGCCAGTAGGAGCGGGACCGGGACTGCCCCCTACAATGAGCAGTTCTTC.

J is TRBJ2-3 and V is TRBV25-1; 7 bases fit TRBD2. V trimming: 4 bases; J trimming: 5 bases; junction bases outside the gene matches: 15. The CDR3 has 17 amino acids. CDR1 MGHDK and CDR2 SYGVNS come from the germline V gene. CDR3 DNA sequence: TGTGCCAGCAGTGGAACCTCGGGGCGGGAGAGGGAAGATACGCAGTATTTT. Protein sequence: CASSGTSGREREDTQYF.

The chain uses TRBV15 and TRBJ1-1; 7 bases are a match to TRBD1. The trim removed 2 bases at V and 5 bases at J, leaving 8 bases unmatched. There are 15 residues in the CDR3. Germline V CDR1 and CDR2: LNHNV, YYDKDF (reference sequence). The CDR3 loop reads CATSRFLGGQTEAFF. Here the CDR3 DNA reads TGTGCCACCAGCAGATTCTTAGGGGGCCAAACTGAAGCTTTCTTT.

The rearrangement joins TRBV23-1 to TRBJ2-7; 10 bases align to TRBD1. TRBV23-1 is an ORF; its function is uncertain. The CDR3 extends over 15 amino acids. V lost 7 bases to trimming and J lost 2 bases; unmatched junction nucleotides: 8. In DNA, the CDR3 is TGCGCCAGCACTCCCAGGGACAGGGGACCCTACGAGCAGTACTTC. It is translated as CASTPRDRGPYEQYF.

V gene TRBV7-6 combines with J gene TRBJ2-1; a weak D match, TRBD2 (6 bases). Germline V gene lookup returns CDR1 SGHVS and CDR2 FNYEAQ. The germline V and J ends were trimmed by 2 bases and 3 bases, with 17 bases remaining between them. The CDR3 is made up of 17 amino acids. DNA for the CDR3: TGTGCCAGCAGCTTAAAGGTGTTTGGGACTGGCTACAATGAGCAGTTCTTC. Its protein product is CASSLKVFGTGYNEQFF.

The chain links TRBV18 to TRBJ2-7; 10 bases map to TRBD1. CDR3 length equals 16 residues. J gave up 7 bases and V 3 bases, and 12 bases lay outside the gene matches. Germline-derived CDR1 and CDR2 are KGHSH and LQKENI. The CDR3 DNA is TGTGCCAGCTCACCCTCACCGGGACAGGGGTCGGAGGAGCAGTACTTC. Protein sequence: CASSPSPGQGSEEQYF.

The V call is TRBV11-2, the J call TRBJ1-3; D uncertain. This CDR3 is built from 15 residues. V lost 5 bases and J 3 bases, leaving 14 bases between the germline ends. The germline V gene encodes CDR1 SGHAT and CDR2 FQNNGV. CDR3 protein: CASSLPPGSGNTIYF. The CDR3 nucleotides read TGTGCCAGCAGCCTACCCCCGGGGAGTGGAAACACCATATATTTT.